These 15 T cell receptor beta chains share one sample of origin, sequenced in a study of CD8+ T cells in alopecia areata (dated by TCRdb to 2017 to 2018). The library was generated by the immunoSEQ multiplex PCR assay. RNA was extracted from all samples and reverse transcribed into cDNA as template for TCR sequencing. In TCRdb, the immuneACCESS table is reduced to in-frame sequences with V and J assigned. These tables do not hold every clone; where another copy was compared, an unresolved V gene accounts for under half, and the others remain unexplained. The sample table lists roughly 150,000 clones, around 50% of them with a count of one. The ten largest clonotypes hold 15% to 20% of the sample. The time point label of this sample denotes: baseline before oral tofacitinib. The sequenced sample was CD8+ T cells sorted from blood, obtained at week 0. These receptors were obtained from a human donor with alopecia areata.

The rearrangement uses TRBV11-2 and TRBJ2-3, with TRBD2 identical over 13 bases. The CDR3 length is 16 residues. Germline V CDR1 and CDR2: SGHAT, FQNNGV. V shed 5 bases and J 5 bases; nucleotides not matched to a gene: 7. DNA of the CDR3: TGTGCCAGCAGCCGCGAACTAGCGGGGGGGCGAGATACGCAGTATTTT. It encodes CASSRELAGGRDTQYF.

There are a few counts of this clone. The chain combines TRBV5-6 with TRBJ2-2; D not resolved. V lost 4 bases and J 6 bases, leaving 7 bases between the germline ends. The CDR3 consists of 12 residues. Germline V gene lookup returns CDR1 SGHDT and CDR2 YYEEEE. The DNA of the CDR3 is TGTGCCAGCAGCCGTGGGGCCGGGGAGCTGTTTTTT. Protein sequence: CASSRGAGELFF.

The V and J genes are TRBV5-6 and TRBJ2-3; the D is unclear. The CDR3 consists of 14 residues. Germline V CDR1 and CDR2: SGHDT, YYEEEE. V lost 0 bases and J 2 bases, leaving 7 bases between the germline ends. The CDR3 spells CASSLDRTTDTQYF. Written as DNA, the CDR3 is TGTGCCAGCAGCTTGGATAGGACCACAGATACGCAGTATTTT.

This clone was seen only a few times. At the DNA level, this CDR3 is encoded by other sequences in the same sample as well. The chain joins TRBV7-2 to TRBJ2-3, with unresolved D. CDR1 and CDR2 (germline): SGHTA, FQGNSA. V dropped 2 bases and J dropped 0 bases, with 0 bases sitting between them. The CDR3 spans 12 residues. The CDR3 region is CASSLSTDTQYF. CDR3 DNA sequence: TGTGCCAGCAGCTTAAGCACAGATACGCAGTATTTT. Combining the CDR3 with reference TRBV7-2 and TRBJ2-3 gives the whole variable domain GAGVSQSPSNKVTEKGKDVELRCDPISGHTALYWYRQSLGQGLEFLIYFQGNSAPDKSGLPSDRFSAERTGGSVSTLTIQRTQQEDSAVYLCASSLSTDTQYFGPGTRLTVL.

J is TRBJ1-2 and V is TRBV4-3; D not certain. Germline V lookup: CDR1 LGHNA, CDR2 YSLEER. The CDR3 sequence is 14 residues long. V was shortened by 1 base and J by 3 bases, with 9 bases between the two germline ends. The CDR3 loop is CASSQVESDYGYTF. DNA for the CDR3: TGCGCCAGCAGCCAAGTTGAGTCGGACTATGGCTACACCTTC.

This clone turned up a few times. Here the CDR3 reads CASSQVKDSTDTQYF. The CDR3 coding sequence is TGCGCCAGCAGCCAAGTTAAGGACAGCACAGATACGCAGTATTTT. The chain employs TRBV4-1 and TRBJ2-3, with D hard to call. V shed 1 base and J shed 0 bases, with 8 bases lying between them. Germline V lookup: CDR1 MGHRA, CDR2 YSYEKL. The CDR3 is 15 amino acids.

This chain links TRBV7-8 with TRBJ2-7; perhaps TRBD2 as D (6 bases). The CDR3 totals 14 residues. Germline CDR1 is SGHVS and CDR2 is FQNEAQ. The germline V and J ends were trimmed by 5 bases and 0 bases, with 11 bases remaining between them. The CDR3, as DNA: TGTGCCAGCAGCACCGCCGGGAGCTCCTACGAGCAGTACTTC. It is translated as CASSTAGSSYEQYF.

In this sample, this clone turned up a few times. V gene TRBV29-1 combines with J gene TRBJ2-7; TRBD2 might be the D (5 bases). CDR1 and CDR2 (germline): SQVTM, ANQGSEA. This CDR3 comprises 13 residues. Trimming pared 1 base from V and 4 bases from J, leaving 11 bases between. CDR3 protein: CSVEGPGEYEQYF. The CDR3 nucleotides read TGCAGCGTTGAAGGACCCGGGGAGTACGAGCAGTACTTC.

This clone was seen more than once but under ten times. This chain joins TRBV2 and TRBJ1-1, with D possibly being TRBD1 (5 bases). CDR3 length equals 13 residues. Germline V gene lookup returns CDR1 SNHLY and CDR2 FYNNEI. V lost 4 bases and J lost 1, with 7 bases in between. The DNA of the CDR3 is TGTGCCAGCAGTGTCACAGGGAACACTGAAGCTTTCTTT. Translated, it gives CASSVTGNTEAFF.

The CDR3 DNA sequence: TGTGCCAGCAATAGCCCCGTAGGCGCGGACTCCACAGATACGCAGTATTTT. Amino acid sequence: CASNSPVGADSTDTQYF. This sequence joins TRBV5-6 and TRBJ2-3, with a weak D call TRBD2 (5 bases). Trimming took 6 bases from V and 2 from J, leaving 22 bases between them. The germline V gene has CDR1 SGHDT and CDR2 YYEEEE. This CDR3 is 17 amino acids long.

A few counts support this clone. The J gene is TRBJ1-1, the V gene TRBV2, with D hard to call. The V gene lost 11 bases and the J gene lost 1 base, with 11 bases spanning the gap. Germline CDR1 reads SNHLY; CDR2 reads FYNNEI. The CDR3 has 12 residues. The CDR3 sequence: CAPLGPNTEAFF. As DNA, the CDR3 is TGTGCCCCCCTGGGCCCGAACACTGAAGCTTTCTTT. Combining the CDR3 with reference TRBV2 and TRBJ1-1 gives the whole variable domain EPEVTQTPSHQVTQMGQEVILRCVPISNHLYFYWYRQILGQKVEFLVSFYNNEISEKSEIFDDQFSVERPDGSNFTLKIRSTKLEDSAMYFCAPLGPNTEAFFGQGTRLTVV.

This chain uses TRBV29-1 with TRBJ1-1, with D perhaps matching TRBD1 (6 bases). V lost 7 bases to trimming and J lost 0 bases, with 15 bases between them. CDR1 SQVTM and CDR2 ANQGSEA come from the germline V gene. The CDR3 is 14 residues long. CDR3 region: CSAGDGPMNTEAFF. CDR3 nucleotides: TGCAGCGCAGGGGACGGACCGATGAACACTGAAGCTTTCTTT.

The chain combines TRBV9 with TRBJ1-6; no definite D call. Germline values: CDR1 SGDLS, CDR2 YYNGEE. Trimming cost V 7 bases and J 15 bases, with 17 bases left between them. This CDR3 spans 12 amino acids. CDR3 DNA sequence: TGTGCCAGCTCCGCTCCGGACTCAGTCCTCCACTTT. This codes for CASSAPDSVLHF.

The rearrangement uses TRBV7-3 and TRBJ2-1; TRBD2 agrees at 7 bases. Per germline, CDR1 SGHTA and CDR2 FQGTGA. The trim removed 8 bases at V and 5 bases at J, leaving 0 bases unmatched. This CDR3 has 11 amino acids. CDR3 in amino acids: CASGGDNEQFF. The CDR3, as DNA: TGTGCCAGCGGGGGGGACAATGAGCAGTTCTTC.

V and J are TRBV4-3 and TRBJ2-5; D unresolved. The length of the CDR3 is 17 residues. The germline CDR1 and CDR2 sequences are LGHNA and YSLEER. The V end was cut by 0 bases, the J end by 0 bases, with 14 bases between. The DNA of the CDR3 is TGCGCCAGCAGCCAAGAGTCCTCAAATTTGTACCAAGAGACCCAGTACTTC. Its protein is CASSQESSNLYQETQYF.